This TCR beta chain was captured in a study of CD8 T cells in ankylosing spondylitis. TCRdb called the 5' RACE reads again in MiXCR, with one record for every CDR3 protein. The repertoire has almost 250,000 distinct CDR3 sequences, roughly 32% of them found once; the top ten carry 3.5% to 4.5%. This receptor was identified in a male donor with ankylosing spondylitis or in good health (not recorded which). Sequencing input: blood, either unsorted or a sorted T cell fraction (not recorded which).

CDR3 sequence (DNA): TGTGCCAGCAGTTTTGTGACAGGCACCGTTAGCACAGATACGCAGTATTTT. This sequence encodes CASSFVTGTVSTDTQYF. The V call is TRBV12-3 or TRBV12-4, the J call TRBJ2-3, with a weak D call TRBD1 (6 bases). The CDR3 spans 17 residues. V lost 3 bases and J lost 0, with 16 bases in between.